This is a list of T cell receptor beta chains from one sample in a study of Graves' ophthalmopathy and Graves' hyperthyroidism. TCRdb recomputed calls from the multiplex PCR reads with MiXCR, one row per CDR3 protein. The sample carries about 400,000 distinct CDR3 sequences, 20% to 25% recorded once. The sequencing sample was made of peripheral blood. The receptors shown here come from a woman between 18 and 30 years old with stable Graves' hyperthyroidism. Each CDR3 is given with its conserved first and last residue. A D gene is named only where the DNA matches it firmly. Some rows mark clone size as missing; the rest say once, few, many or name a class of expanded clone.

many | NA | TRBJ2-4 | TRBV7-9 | CASSLSPGGMDIQYF | TGTGCCAGCAGCCTATCTCCGGGGGGCATGGACATTCAGTACTTC
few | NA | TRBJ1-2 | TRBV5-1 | CASRSGPGSYYGYTF | TGCGCCAGCAGATCTGGCCCTGGGTCATACTATGGCTACACCTTC
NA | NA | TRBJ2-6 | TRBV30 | CAWMGGVAGANVLTF | TGTGCCTGGATGGGGGGAGTGGCTGGGGCCAACGTCCTGACTTTC
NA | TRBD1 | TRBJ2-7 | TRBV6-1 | CASLLPGTGGSEQYF | TGTGCCAGTCTTTTACCCGGGACAGGGGGTTCTGAGCAGTACTTC
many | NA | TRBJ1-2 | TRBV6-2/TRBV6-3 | CASNPQGYDGYTF | TGTGCCAGCAATCCACAGGGATACGATGGCTACACCTTC
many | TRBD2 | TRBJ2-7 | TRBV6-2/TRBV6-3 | CASSYQLAPSSYEQYF | TGTGCCAGCAGTTACCAACTAGCGCCGAGCTCCTACGAGCAGTACTTC
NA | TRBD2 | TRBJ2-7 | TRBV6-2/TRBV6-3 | CASSYSLGVSGLTSSLYYEQYF | TGTGCCAGCAGTTACTCTCTTGGAGTTAGCGGGCTGACCTCCTCTCTCTACTACGAGCAGTACTTC
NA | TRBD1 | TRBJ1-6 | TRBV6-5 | CASSYRTGGLSAPLHF | TGTGCCAGCAGTTACCGGACAGGGGGTTTATCGGCACCCCTCCACTTT
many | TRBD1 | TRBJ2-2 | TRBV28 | CASSLGQGSWTGELFF | TGTGCCAGCAGTTTGGGACAGGGTAGTTGGACCGGGGAGCTGTTTTTT
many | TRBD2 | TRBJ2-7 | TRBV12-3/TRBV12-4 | CASSGRLAGGLTYEQYF | TGTGCCAGCAGTGGAAGACTAGCGGGAGGCCTCACCTACGAGCAGTACTTC
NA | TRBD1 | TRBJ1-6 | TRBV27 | CASRDRAYDYSPLHF | TGTGCCAGCCGCGACAGGGCCTACGACTATTCACCCCTCCACTTT
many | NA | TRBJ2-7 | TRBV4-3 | CASSQSPHGPSYEQYF | TGCGCCAGCAGCCAGTCCCCCCACGGCCCGTCCTACGAGCAGTACTTC
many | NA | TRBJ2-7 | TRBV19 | CASSTTVSLSYEQYF | TGTGCCAGTAGTACGACAGTGTCCCTCTCCTACGAGCAGTACTTC
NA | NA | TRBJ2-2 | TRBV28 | CASSLGGNTGGLFF | TGTGCCAGCAGTTTAGGAGGGAACACCGGGGGGCTGTTTTTT
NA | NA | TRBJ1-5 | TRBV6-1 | CASSEAGPSNQPQHF | TGTGCCAGCAGTGAAGCGGGTCCAAGCAATCAGCCCCAGCATTTT
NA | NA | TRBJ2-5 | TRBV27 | CASSPTGMRQETQYF | TGTGCCAGCAGTCCAACAGGGATGAGGCAAGAGACCCAGTACTTC
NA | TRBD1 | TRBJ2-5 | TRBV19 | CASSPRTGGWETQYF | TGTGCCAGTAGTCCCCGGACAGGGGGTTGGGAGACCCAGTACTTC
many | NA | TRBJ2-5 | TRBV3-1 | CASSQELASETQYF | TGTGCCAGCAGCCAGGAACTAGCTTCCGAGACCCAGTACTTC
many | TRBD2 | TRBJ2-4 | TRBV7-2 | CASSQGLAGIQYF | TGTGCCAGCAGCCAGGGACTAGCCGGCATTCAGTACTTC
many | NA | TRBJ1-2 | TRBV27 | CASTKLGGQYGYTF | TGTGCCAGCACCAAGTTGGGGGGGCAGTATGGCTACACCTTC
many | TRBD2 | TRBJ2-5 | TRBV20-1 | CSAIPGGGEKETQYF | TGCAGTGCTATTCCGGGGGGAGGGGAAAAAGAGACCCAGTACTTC
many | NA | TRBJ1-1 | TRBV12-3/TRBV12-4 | CASSLRGAMYTEAFF | TGTGCCAGCAGTTTGCGGGGGGCAATGTACACTGAAGCTTTCTTT
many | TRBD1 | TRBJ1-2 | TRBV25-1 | CASSVDRDRGYTF | TGTGCCAGCAGTGTCGACAGGGATCGTGGCTACACCTTC
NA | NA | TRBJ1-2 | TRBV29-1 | CSVEVRPLLLRGYTF | TGCAGCGTTGAAGTACGACCACTCCTATTGAGGGGCTACACCTTC
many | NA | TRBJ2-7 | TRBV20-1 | CSARESGRVISYEQYF | TGCAGTGCTAGAGAGAGTGGCAGGGTGATCTCCTACGAGCAGTACTTC
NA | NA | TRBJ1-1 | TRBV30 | CAWSAAPNTEAFF | TGTGCCTGGAGTGCCGCACCGAACACTGAAGCTTTCTTT
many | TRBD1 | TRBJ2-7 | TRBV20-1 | CSARVRGGTGDYEQYF | TGCAGTGCTAGAGTCCGAGGAGGGACAGGAGACTACGAGCAGTACTTC
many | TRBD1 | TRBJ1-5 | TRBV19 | CASRPGQVHNQPQHF | TGTGCCAGTAGACCGGGACAGGTACACAATCAGCCCCAGCATTTT
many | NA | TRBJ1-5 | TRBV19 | CASSDGGRLQPQHF | TGTGCCAGTAGCGATGGAGGGCGACTTCAGCCCCAGCATTTT
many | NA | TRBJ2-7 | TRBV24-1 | CATSDPTSYEQYF | TGTGCCACCAGTGATCCTACATCCTACGAGCAGTACTTC
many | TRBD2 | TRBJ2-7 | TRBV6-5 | CASSSSGSDYEQYF | TGTGCCAGCAGTTCTAGCGGGTCAGATTACGAGCAGTACTTC
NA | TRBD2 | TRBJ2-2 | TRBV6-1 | CASSERTSGHGELFF | TGTGCCAGCAGTGAAAGGACTAGCGGGCACGGGGAGCTGTTTTTT
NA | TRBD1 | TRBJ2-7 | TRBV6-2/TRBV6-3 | CASRLGTGNEYF | TGTGCCAGCAGGCTCGGGACAGGGAATGAGTACTTC
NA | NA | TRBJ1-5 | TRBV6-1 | CASSRVVGGEGNQPQHF | TGTGCCAGCAGTAGGGTGGTGGGGGGAGAGGGCAATCAGCCCCAGCATTTT
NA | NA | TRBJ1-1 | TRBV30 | CAWNRMNTEAFF | TGTGCCTGGAATCGTATGAACACTGAAGCTTTCTTT
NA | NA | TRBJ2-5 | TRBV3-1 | CASSQEGAGPSIYF | TGTGCCAGCAGCCAAGAGGGGGCCGGGCCCTCGATTTACTTC
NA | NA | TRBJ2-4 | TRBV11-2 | CASSHSRGPRSKNIQYF | TGTGCCAGCAGCCATTCCAGGGGCCCCCGGAGCAAAAACATTCAGTACTTC
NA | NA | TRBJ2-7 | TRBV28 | CASSSGRSEQYF | TGTGCCAGCAGTTCGGGAAGGTCCGAGCAGTACTTC
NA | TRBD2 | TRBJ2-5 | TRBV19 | CASSFGTSGYQETQYF | TGTGCCAGTAGCTTCGGGACTAGCGGATACCAAGAGACCCAGTACTTC
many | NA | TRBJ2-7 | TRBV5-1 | CASSSTTAFYEQYF | TGCGCCAGCAGCTCCACGACAGCGTTCTACGAGCAGTACTTC
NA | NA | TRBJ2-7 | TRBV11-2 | CASSIPGPQIYEQYF | TGTGCCAGCAGCATTCCGGGACCTCAAATCTACGAGCAGTACTTC
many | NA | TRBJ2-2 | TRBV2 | CASSELTPKAGELFF | TGTGCCAGCAGTGAACTGACTCCTAAGGCCGGGGAGCTGTTTTTT
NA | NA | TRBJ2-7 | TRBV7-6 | CASSPGDFYEQYF | TGTGCCAGCAGCCCCGGCGATTTCTACGAGCAGTACTTC
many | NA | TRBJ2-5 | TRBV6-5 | CASSYSTQETQYF | TGTGCCAGCAGTTACTCGACTCAAGAGACCCAGTACTTC